Shown below are 3 T cell receptor beta chains from a single sample sequenced in a study of T cell responses to AZD1222 COVID-19 vaccine. Sequencing used immunoSEQ multiplex PCR; TCRdb keeps in-frame clones, though not all of them. This sample has about 150,000 clones; 92% occur once, and the top ten carry roughly 3.7%. The source was peripheral blood, collected on day 0 of AZD1222 vaccination. The receptors come from an adult in good health.

This rearrangement joins TRBV27 to TRBJ1-6; TRBD1 aligns across 8 bases. The CDR3 runs to 14 residues. Trimming removed 2 bases from V and 6 bases from J; junction bases left unmatched: 0. Germline-derived CDR1 and CDR2 are MNHEY and SMNVEV (reference sequence). DNA of the CDR3: TGTGCCAGCAGTTTAGACAGGGGTAATTCACCCCTCCACTTT. Translating it yields CASSLDRGNSPLHF.

The chain links TRBV7-6 to TRBJ2-7; 9 bases line up with TRBD1. Germline CDR1 SGHVS, CDR2 FNYEAQ. This CDR3 comprises 17 residues. Trimming cost V 1 base and J 2 bases; bases outside gene matches: 9. For the CDR3, the DNA is TGTGCCAGCAGCTTAGATGCGGGGGACAGGGTCCCCTACGAGCAGTACTTC. Its protein product is CASSLDAGDRVPYEQYF.

The rearrangement joins TRBV12-5 to TRBJ2-1; 7 bases are a match to TRBD2. This CDR3 has 16 residues. Losses at the gene ends were 5 bases for V and 3 bases for J; bases not matched to a gene: 10. CDR1 LGHNT and CDR2 FRNRAP come from the germline V gene. CDR3 nucleotides: TGTGCTAGTGGTCCGTCTGGGGGGAGGGTCTACAATGAGCAGTTCTTC. This sequence encodes CASGPSGGRVYNEQFF.